These T cell receptor beta chains were read from a single sample in a study of breast tumors, draining lymph nodes, adjacent tissues. A single record per CDR3 protein comes from TCRdb applying MiXCR to the multiplex PCR reads. This table has 200,000 or so distinct CDR3 sequences, over 25% appearing once. The source material was axillary lymph node tissue. Receptor source: a female donor with breast cancer. Some clones in this sample may be carry-over from other donors' samples. Both conserved end residues are part of each CDR3. D genes are given only for firm matches. Expanded clones get a size class; other rows say once, few or many, or leave the size out.

V	size	J	D	DNA	CDR3
TRBV7-6	many	TRBJ1-5	TRBD1	TGTGCCAGCAGCTTAGGACAGGGGGCTCATCAGCCCCAGCATTTT	CASSLGQGAHQPQHF
TRBV20-1	-	TRBJ1-6	-	TGCAGTGGTGTAGATCTAAGTAAGGGGGGAATTTCACCCCTCCACTTT	CSGVDLSKGGISPLHF
TRBV5-5	-	TRBJ1-2	-	TGTGCCAGCAGCTTGGAGGCCAGGAACTATGGCTACACCTTC	CASSLEARNYGYTF
TRBV7-3	many	TRBJ2-2	TRBD1	TGTGCCAGCAGCTCCGGGACAGGGAACACCGGGGAGCTGTTTTTT	CASSSGTGNTGELFF
TRBV12-3/TRBV12-4	many	TRBJ2-2	-	TGTGCCAGCAGTTTAGAAAGGGCCGGGGAGCTGTTTTTT	CASSLERAGELFF
TRBV7-6	many	TRBJ2-7	-	TGTGCCAGCAGCCCGGGGACTGGATACGAGCAGTACTTC	CASSPGTGYEQYF
TRBV3-1	few	TRBJ1-4	-	TGTGCCAGCAGCCCCCCTCAGCCTCTCAAAGAAAAACTGTTTTTT	CASSPPQPLKEKLFF
TRBV4-2	once	TRBJ2-4	-	TGTGCCAGCAGCCAAGAGGGGAGATTGGACACTCAGTACTTC	CASSQEGRLDTQYF
TRBV11-2	many	TRBJ2-7	-	TGTGCCAGCAGCATCTCGTCCGGGACAGGCGGGGGGAGGCCCTACGAGCAGTACTTC	CASSISSGTGGGRPYEQYF
TRBV10-3	many	TRBJ2-7	-	TGTGCCATCAGTGAGCCAGGGAGAGGGGGGGAGCAGTACTTC	CAISEPGRGGEQYF
TRBV2	many	TRBJ2-5	TRBD2	TGTGCCAGCAGTGAAGCGCGACTAGCGGGGGAGACCCAGTACTTC	CASSEARLAGETQYF
TRBV4-3	many	TRBJ2-3	-	TGCGCCAGCAGCCAAGATCAGAGGACGAGTGATACGCAGTATTTT	CASSQDQRTSDTQYF
TRBV20-1	-	TRBJ1-1	TRBD1	TGCAGTGCCAGTAACAGGGGACTGAACACTGAAGCTTTCTTT	CSASNRGLNTEAFF